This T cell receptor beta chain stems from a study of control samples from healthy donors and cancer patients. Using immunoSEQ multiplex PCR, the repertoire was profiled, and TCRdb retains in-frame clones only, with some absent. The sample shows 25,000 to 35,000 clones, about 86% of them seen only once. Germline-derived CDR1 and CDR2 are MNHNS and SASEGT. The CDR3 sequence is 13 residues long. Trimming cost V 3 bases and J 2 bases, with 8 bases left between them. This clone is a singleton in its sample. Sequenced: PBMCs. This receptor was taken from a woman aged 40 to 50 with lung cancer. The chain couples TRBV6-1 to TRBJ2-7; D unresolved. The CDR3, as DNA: TGTGCCAGCAGTGAGGGCAGCGCCTACGAGCAGTACTTC. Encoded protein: CASSEGSAYEQYF.